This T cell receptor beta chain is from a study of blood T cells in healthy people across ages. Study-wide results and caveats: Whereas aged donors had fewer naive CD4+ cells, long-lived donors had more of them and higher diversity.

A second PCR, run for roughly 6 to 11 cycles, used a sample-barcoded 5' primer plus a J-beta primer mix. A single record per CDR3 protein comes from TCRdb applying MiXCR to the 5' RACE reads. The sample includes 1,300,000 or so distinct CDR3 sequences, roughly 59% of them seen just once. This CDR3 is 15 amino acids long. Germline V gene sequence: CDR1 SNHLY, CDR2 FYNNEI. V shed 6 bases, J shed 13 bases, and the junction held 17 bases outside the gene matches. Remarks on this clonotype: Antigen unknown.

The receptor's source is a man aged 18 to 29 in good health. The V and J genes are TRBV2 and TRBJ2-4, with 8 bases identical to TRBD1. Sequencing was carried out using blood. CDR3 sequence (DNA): TGTGCCAGCAGCAGACGGGACAGGCCGTTCGACGGGCAGTACTTC. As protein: CASSRRDRPFDGQYF.